The clone carrying this T cell receptor (beta chain) was observed a single time. Per the original methods: Amplification of reference gene primers was used by the study to estimate nucleated cell counts. Produced via immunoSEQ multiplex PCR; TCRdb's table is partial and in-frame only. The DNA was the basis for D and trimming; V, J and clone size are from that table. The profile shows some 240,000 clones, about 88% of them singletons. With 3 bases clipped from V and 0 bases from J, the junction kept 7 bases outside the gene matches. CDR1 is KGHSH and CDR2 is LQKENI in the germline V gene. The CDR3 is made up of 17 amino acids. This sample was included in a study of blood T cell repertoires in COVID-19.

This TCR came from a woman aged 50 to 60 who had been exposed to COVID-19. The specimen sequenced was PBMCs or T cells enriched from blood (not recorded which). The chain uses TRBV18 and TRBJ1-3, with 8 bases fitting TRBD1. Here the CDR3 DNA reads TGTGCCAGCTCACCTGACAGGGGACGACTCTCTGGAAACACCATATATTTT. Translation: CASSPDRGRLSGNTIYF.